The rows below give T cell receptor beta chains drawn from one sample of a study of T cell repertoires in cytomegalovirus infection. TCRdb used MiXCR to reprocess the reads, holding one entry per CDR3 protein. The sample records 200,000 to 300,000 distinct CDR3 sequences, 8% to 9.5% being singletons. Sequencing input: PBMCs. All receptors come from a human donor in good health (CMV status not recorded). Some clones in this sample may be carry-over from other donors' samples. CDR3s leave out the opening cysteine and the closing phenylalanine or tryptophan.

cdr3_length v_call cdr3_aa
14 TRBV6-6 ASSYSKPGGPYEQY
13 TRBV2 ASSVGGSAKNIQY
12 TRBV7-2 ASSLSGGQDTQY
12 TRBV6-2/TRBV6-3 ASEGTGGKDEQF
12 TRBV7-2 ANPVRAQNTEAF
12 TRBV7-2 ASSLAITDEKLF
15 TRBV7-2 ASSARLAGVNTGELF
13 TRBV24-1 ATSDPGTPNTEAF
13 TRBV7-9 ASSPGRGAETEAF
16 TRBV7-2 ASSPLFRESLAKNIQY